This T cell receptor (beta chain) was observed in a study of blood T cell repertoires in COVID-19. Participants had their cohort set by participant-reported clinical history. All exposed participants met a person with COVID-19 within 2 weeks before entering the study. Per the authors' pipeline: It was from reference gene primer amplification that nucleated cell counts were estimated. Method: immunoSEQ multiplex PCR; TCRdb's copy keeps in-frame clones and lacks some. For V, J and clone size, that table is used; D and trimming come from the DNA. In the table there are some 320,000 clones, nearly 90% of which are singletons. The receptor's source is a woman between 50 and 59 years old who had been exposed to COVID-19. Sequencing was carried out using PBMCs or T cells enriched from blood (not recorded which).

CDR3: CASSERWIAGGGTDTQYF. As DNA, the CDR3 is TGTGCCAGCAGTGAACGGTGGATAGCGGGGGGGGGCACAGATACGCAGTATTTT. The chain combines TRBV6-1 with TRBJ2-3; 11 bases match TRBD2. The germline V gene encodes CDR1 MNHNS and CDR2 SASEGT. The V gene end was trimmed by 2 bases and the J gene end by 1 base; junction bases not matched to a gene: 8. CDR3 length: 18 amino acids.